Listed below are T cell receptor beta chains from one sample, sequenced in a study of PD-1 blockade in classical Hodgkin lymphoma. The table came from immunoSEQ multiplex PCR; TCRdb's copy has only in-frame clones and leaves some out. The sample includes about 22,000 clones, 85% to 90% seen only once; the top ten take roughly 0.27%. Sequencing was performed on CD4+ T cells from blood. The source is a human donor with classical Hodgkin lymphoma. CDR3s include the opening cysteine and the closing phenylalanine or tryptophan. The D gene is left open where the match is weak. Size tells how often a clone was seen (once, few, many) or the class of an expanded clone, and some rows leave it out.

clone_size j_call v_call d_call cdr3_nt cdr3_aa
NA TRBJ2-3 TRBV2 TRBD2 TGTGCCAGCAAGGTGACTAGCGGGGGGGCAGGAGATACGCAGTATTTT CASKVTSGGAGDTQYF
NA TRBJ2-7 TRBV2 NA TGTGCCAGCAGTGTTGGATACGAGCAGTACTTC CASSVGYEQYF
NA TRBJ1-4 TRBV7-9 NA TGTGCCAGCAGCTTAGTATTAGGGGAAAAACTGTTTTTT CASSLVLGEKLFF
NA TRBJ2-7 TRBV20-1 NA TGCAGTGCTTATAAAGGGGGCGAGCAGTACTTC CSAYKGGEQYF
NA TRBJ1-2 TRBV7-2 NA TGTGCCAGCAGCTTAGCGGTAGGGGGCTATGGCTACACCTTC CASSLAVGGYGYTF
NA TRBJ2-7 TRBV30 NA TGTGCCTGGAAGACAGGATACGAGCAGTACTTC CAWKTGYEQYF
NA TRBJ1-5 TRBV28 NA TGTGCCAGCAACCCTTATGCCCTCGAGACAGGCTATAGCAATCAGCCCCAGCATTTT CASNPYALETGYSNQPQHF
NA TRBJ1-1 TRBV2 NA TGTGCCAGCAGTGAGTCGACGACAGCGGGCACTGAAGCTTTCTTT CASSESTTAGTEAFF
NA TRBJ2-2 TRBV30 TRBD1 TGTGCCTGGCGGGACAGGGGGAGGTTGGACACCGGGGAGCTGTTTTTT CAWRDRGRLDTGELFF
NA TRBJ1-3 TRBV15 NA TGTGCCACCAGCAGAGGACTGAACTCTGGAAACACCATATATTTT CATSRGLNSGNTIYF
NA TRBJ2-7 TRBV5-5 TRBD2 TGTGCCAGCAGCTTGGGCCTAGCGGGAGGGAACGAGCAGTACTTC CASSLGLAGGNEQYF
NA TRBJ2-5 TRBV19 NA TGTGCCAGTAGTACGCAGGGGCGTTTAGAGACCCAGTACTTC CASSTQGRLETQYF
NA TRBJ2-3 TRBV18 TRBD2 TGTGCCAGCTCACCCTGGACTAGCGGGATGGGAACAGATACGCAGTATTTT CASSPWTSGMGTDTQYF
NA TRBJ2-7 TRBV9 NA TGTGCCAGCAGCGCCGCTCCGGGACACCTCTACGAGCAGTACTTC CASSAAPGHLYEQYF
once TRBJ1-4 TRBV30 TRBD1 TGTGCCTGGAGGATCTTGGGACAGGGAAATGAAAAACTGTTTTTT CAWRILGQGNEKLFF
NA TRBJ2-7 TRBV7-8 NA TGTGCCAGCAGCTTAGGGTCAGGGGCTTACGAGCAGTACTTC CASSLGSGAYEQYF
NA TRBJ2-5 TRBV7-9 NA TGTGCCAGCAGCCTGGACCAGTGGGCCCAGTACTTC CASSLDQWAQYF
few TRBJ1-1 TRBV7-9 NA TGTGCCAGCAGCTTAGACGTCACTGAAGCTTTCTTT CASSLDVTEAFF
NA TRBJ1-3 TRBV9 NA TGTGCCAGCAGCATAGCCGTCTCTGGAAACACCATATATTTT CASSIAVSGNTIYF
NA TRBJ2-7 TRBV7-9 TRBD1 TGTGCCAGCAGCCGGACAGGGAGCAGATCCTACGAGCAGTACTTC CASSRTGSRSYEQYF
NA TRBJ2-1 TRBV5-1 TRBD2 TGCGCCAGCAGCTTGGCCTACCGCGGGGGGGAATATGAGCAGTTCTTC CASSLAYRGGEYEQFF
NA TRBJ2-5 TRBV11-3 TRBD2 TGTGCCAGCAGCTCGGGACTAGCGGGGCAAGAGACCCAGTACTTC CASSSGLAGQETQYF
few TRBJ1-1 TRBV18 NA TGTGCCAGCTCCGAGAGAAACACTGAAGCTTTCTTT CASSERNTEAFF
once TRBJ2-6 TRBV5-1 NA TGCGCCAGCAGCTTGTTCGAGGGGGCCAACGTCCTGACTTTC CASSLFEGANVLTF
NA TRBJ2-1 TRBV7-6 NA TGTGCCAGCAGCTTAGCGTCGGCGAGGGTGGATTACAATGAGCAGTTCTTC CASSLASARVDYNEQFF
once TRBJ2-1 TRBV7-6 NA TGTGCCAGCAGCTTAGTCGGCGGCCTAGGGTATGAGCAGTTCTTC CASSLVGGLGYEQFF
NA TRBJ2-7 TRBV19 NA TGTGCCAGCAGAGAGAGCCTCGCCCCGTCCTACGAGCAGTACTTC CASRESLAPSYEQYF
NA TRBJ2-1 TRBV7-8 NA TGTGCCAGCAGCTACCCCGGGCGGGGCAACAATGAGCAGTTCTTC CASSYPGRGNNEQFF
once TRBJ1-2 TRBV6-6 TRBD1 TGTGCCAGCAGTTATACAGGGGGCGAGGATGGCTACACCTTC CASSYTGGEDGYTF
once TRBJ2-2 TRBV7-9 NA TGTGCCAGCAGCTTAGGGAGGGCCCTCGACACCGGGGAGCTGTTTTTT CASSLGRALDTGELFF
NA TRBJ1-4 TRBV15 NA TGTGCCACCAGCAAGTTCCTCGACAGCCAACTTAGTGATGAAAAACTGTTTTTT CATSKFLDSQLSDEKLFF
NA TRBJ1-2 TRBV14 NA TGTGCCAGCAGCCATGGGGCAGACTATGGCTACACCTTC CASSHGADYGYTF
NA TRBJ2-2 TRBV9 NA TGTGCCAGCAGCCCCCGGACAGACAACACCGGGGAGCTGTTTTTT CASSPRTDNTGELFF
once TRBJ2-3 TRBV30 NA TGTGCCTGGAGTGTAGGGGGATTAGATACGCAGTATTTT CAWSVGGLDTQYF
NA TRBJ1-1 TRBV7-2 NA TGTGCCAGCAGCTTAGCGATTTTGAGAAACACTGAAGCTTTCTTT CASSLAILRNTEAFF
NA TRBJ2-1 TRBV12-2 NA TGTGCAAGTCGCTATCCGACTAGCAAATCGAATGAGCAGTTCTTC CASRYPTSKSNEQFF
NA TRBJ2-1 TRBV9 NA TGTGCCAGCAGCGTAGAGATCGGGACGGACTACAATGAGCAGTTCTTC CASSVEIGTDYNEQFF
NA TRBJ1-1 TRBV5-4 TRBD1 TGCGCCAGCAGCCAAGAGGAGACAGGGGCGGGTGAAGCTTTCTTT CASSQEETGAGEAFF
NA TRBJ1-4 TRBV5-6 NA TGTGCCAGCAGCTTGGACGAGGGGGAAAAACTGTTTTTT CASSLDEGEKLFF
NA TRBJ2-3 TRBV6-6 NA TGTGCCATTGGGCTGGCGACAGATACGCAGTATTTT CAIGLATDTQYF
NA TRBJ2-5 TRBV14 TRBD1 TGTGCCAGCAGCCTCGGGACAGGGAGAGTAGAGACCCAGTACTTC CASSLGTGRVETQYF
NA TRBJ1-5 TRBV30 NA TGTGCCTGGAGTGTAGACCGGGATCAGCCCCAGCATTTT CAWSVDRDQPQHF
NA TRBJ2-2 TRBV7-2 NA TGTGCCAGCACCACCACTCGGGGTTGGACCGGGGAGCTGTTTTTT CASTTTRGWTGELFF
NA TRBJ2-1 TRBV10-3 TRBD2 TGTGCCATCAGTCCGCGGGAGGGTTACAATGAGCAGTTCTTC CAISPREGYNEQFF
NA TRBJ1-1 TRBV29-1 TRBD1 TGCAGCGCCGGACAGGTCATGAACACTGAAGCTTTCTTT CSAGQVMNTEAFF
NA TRBJ1-2 TRBV7-2 NA TGTGCCAGCAGCATACAGGGAAGCTATGGCTACACCTTC CASSIQGSYGYTF
NA TRBJ1-2 TRBV6-4 NA TGTGCCAGCAGTGCAGGGCCTAACTATGGCTACACCTTC CASSAGPNYGYTF
NA TRBJ2-4 TRBV6-5 NA TGTGCCAGCAAAGAGGGGGGAACCAAAAACATTCAGTACTTC CASKEGGTKNIQYF
NA TRBJ2-1 TRBV5-1 NA TGCGCCAGCAGCTTGGAGGACCAGTACAATGAGCAGTTCTTC CASSLEDQYNEQFF
once TRBJ2-5 TRBV5-4 NA TGTGCCAGCAGCTCGATAAATATGGCTTTAGGGGAGACCCAGTACTTC CASSSINMALGETQYF
NA TRBJ2-1 TRBV5-4 TRBD2 TGTGCCGGGGTGGGTCCTAGCGGGAGGGACGAGCAGTTCTTC CAGVGPSGRDEQFF
NA TRBJ2-2 TRBV4-1 NA TGCGCCAGCAGCCTAGACCCGACGTTCAGCACCGGGGAGCTGTTTTTT CASSLDPTFSTGELFF
NA TRBJ2-7 TRBV7-3 NA TGTGCCAGCAGCTTAGGCCCCTGGAGCTCCTACGAGCAGTACTTC CASSLGPWSSYEQYF
NA TRBJ1-4 TRBV11-2 NA TGTGCCAGCAGCTTATATGGATATGAAAAACTGTTTTTT CASSLYGYEKLFF
once TRBJ2-5 TRBV5-1 NA TGCGCCAGCAAAAGGGCCTCACTGGGGGAGACCCAGTACTTC CASKRASLGETQYF